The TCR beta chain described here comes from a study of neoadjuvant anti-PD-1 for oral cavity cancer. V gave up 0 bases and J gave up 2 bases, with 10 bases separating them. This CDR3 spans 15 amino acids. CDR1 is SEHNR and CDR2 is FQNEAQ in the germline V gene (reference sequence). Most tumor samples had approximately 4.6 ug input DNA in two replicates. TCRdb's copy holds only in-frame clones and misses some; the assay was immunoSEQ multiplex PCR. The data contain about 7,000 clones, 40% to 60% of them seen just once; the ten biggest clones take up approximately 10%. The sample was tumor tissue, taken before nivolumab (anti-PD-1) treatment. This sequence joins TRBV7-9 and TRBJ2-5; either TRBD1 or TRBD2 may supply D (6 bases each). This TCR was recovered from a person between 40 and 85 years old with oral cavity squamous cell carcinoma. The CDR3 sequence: CASSLAGGQQETQYF. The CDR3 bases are TGTGCCAGCAGCTTAGCGGGGGGCCAGCAAGAGACCCAGTACTTC.